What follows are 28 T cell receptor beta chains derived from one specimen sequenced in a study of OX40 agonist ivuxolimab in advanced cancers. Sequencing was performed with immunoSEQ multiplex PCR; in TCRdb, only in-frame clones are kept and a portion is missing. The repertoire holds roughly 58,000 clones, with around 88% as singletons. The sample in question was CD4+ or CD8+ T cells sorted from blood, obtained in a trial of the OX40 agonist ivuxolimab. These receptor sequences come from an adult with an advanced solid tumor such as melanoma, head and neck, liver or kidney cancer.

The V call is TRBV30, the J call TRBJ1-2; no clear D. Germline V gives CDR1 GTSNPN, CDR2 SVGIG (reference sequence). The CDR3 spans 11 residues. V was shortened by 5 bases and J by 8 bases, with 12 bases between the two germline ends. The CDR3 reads CAWGLGFGYTF. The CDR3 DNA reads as TGTGCCTGGGGGTTAGGGTTCGGCTACACCTTC.

CDR3 residues: CASSLSPRAGGYEQYF. In DNA form, the CDR3 reads TGTGCCAGCAGTTTATCCCCGAGGGCGGGGGGGTACGAGCAGTACTTC. The chain recombines TRBV28 with TRBJ2-7; 9 bases are a match to TRBD2. Germline CDR1 and CDR2: MDHEN and SYDVKM. This CDR3 is built from 16 residues. With 1 base clipped from V and 4 bases from J, the junction kept 8 bases outside the gene matches.

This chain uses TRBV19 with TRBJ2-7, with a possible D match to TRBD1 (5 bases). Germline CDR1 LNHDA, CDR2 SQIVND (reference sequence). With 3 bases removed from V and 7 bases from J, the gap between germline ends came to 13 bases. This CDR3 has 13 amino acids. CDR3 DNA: TGTGCCAGTAGTATGGGGCCTCAGGGAGAGCAGTACTTC. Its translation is CASSMGPQGEQYF.

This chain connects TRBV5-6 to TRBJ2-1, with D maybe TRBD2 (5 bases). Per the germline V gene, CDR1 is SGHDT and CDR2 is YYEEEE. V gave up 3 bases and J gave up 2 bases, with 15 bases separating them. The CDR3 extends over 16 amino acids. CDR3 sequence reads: CASSSTGLGAYNEQFF. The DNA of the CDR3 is TGTGCCAGCAGCTCTACCGGACTCGGAGCCTACAATGAGCAGTTCTTC. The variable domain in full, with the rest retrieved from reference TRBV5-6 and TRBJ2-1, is DAGVTQSPTHLIKTRGQQVTLRCSPKSGHDTVSWYQQALGQGPQFIFQYYEEEERQRGNFPDRFSGHQFPNYSSELNVNALLLGDSALYLCASSSTGLGAYNEQFFGPGTRLTVL.

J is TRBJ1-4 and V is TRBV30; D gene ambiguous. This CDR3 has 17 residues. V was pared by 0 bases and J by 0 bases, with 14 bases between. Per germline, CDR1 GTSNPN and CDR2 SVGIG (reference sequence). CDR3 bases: TGTGCCTGGAGTGTGGGCGGGTCCCCTGCAACTAATGAAAAACTGTTTTTT. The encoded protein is CAWSVGGSPATNEKLFF.

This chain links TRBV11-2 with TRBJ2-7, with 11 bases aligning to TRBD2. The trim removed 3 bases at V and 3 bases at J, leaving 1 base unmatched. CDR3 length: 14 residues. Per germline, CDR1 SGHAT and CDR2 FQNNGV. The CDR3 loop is CASSFTSGSYEQYF. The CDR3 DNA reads TGTGCCAGCAGCTTCACTAGCGGGAGCTACGAGCAGTACTTC.

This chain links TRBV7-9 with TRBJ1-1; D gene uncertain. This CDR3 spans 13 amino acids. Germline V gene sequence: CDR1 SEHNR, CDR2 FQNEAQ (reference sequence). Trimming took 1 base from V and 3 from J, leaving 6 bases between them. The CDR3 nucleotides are TGTGCCAGCAGCTTAGTCGGGGACACTGAAGCTTTCTTT. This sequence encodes CASSLVGDTEAFF.

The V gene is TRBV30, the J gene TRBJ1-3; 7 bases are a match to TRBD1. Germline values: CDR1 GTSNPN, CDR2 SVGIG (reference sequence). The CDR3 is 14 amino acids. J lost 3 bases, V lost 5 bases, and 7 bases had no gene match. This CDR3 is CAWGGQAVGNTIYF. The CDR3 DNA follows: TGTGCCTGGGGAGGACAGGCCGTTGGAAACACCATATATTTT.

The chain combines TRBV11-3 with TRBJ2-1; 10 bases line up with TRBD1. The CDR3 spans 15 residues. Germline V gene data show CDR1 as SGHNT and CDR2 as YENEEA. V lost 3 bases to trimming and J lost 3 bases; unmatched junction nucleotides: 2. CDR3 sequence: CASSLGQGIYNEQFF. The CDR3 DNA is TGTGCCAGCAGCTTGGGACAGGGGATCTACAATGAGCAGTTCTTC.

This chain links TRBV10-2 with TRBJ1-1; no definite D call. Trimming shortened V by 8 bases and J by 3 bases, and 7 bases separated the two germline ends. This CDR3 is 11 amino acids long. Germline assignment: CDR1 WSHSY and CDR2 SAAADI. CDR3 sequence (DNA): TGCGCCAGCGCCGTGGACACTGAAGCTTTCTTT. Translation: CASAVDTEAFF.

In nucleotides, the CDR3 is TGTGCCAGCCGGGTGAGAGGGCAGCTGGGAGAGACCCAGTACTTC. It specifies CASRVRGQLGETQYF. V gene TRBV11-1 combines with J gene TRBJ2-5; D might be TRBD2 (5 bases). The V end was cut by 8 bases, the J end by 4 bases, with 20 bases between. The CDR3 is 15 amino acids. Per germline, CDR1 SGHAT and CDR2 FQDESV (reference sequence).

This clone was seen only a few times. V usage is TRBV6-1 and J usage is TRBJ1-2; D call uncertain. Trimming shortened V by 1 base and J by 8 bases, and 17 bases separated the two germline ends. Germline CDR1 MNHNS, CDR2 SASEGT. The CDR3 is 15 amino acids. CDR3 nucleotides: TGTGCCAGCAGTGAAGGGTCGTCAACCCGCGGGGGCTACACCTTC. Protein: CASSEGSSTRGGYTF.

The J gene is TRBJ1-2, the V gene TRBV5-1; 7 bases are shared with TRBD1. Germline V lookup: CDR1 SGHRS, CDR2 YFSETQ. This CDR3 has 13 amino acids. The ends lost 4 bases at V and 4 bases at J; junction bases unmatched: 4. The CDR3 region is CASSGRGSYGYTF. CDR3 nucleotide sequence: TGCGCCAGCAGCGGCAGGGGGTCCTATGGCTACACCTTC.

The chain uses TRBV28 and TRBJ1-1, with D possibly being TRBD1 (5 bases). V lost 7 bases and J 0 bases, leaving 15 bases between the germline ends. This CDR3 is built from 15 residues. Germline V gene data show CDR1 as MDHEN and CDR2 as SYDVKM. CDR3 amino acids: CASKTSGTVNTEAFF. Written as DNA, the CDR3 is TGTGCCAGCAAAACCTCCGGGACGGTGAACACTGAAGCTTTCTTT.

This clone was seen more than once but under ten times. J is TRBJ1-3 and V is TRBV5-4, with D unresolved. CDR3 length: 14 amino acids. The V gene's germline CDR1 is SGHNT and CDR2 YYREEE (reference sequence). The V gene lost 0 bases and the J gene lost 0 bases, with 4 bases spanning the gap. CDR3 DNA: TGTGCCAGCAGCTTGGGTTTCTCTGGAAACACCATATATTTT. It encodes CASSLGFSGNTIYF.

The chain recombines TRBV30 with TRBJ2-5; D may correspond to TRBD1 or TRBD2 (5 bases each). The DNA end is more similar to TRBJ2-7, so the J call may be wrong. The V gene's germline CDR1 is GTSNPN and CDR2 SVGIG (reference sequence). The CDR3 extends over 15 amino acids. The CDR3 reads CAWSESQGDSYEQYF. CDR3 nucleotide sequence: TGTGCCTGGAGTGAAAGCCAGGGAGATTCCTACGAGCAGTACTTC.

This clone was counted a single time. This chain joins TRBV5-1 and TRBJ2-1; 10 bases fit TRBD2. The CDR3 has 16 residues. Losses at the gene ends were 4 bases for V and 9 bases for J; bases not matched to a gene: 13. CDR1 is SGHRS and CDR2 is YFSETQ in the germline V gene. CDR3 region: CASSLYGQREGSEQFF. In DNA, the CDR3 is TGCGCCAGCAGCCTGTACGGCCAGCGGGAGGGAAGTGAGCAGTTCTTC. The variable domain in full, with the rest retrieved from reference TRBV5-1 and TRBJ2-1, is KAGVTQTPRYLIKTRGQQVTLSCSPISGHRSVSWYQQTPGQGLQFLFEYFSETQRNKGNFPGRFSGRQFSNSRSEMNVSTLELGDSALYLCASSLYGQREGSEQFFGPGTRLTVL.

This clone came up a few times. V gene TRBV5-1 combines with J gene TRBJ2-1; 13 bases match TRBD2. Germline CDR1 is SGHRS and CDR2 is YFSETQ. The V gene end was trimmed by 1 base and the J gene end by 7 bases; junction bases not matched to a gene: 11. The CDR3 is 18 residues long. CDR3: CASSLRGLAGASGNEQFF. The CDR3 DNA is TGCGCCAGCAGCTTGCGCGGACTAGCGGGAGCATCGGGGAATGAGCAGTTCTTC.

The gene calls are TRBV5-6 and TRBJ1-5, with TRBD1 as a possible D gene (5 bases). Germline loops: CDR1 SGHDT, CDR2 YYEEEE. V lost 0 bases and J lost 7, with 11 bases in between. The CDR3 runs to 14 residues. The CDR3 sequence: CASSLGQGRQPQHF. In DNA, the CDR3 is TGTGCCAGCAGCTTGGGGCAGGGAAGACAGCCCCAGCATTTT. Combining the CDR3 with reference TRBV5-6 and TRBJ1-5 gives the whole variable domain DAGVTQSPTHLIKTRGQQVTLRCSPKSGHDTVSWYQQALGQGPQFIFQYYEEEERQRGNFPDRFSGHQFPNYSSELNVNALLLGDSALYLCASSLGQGRQPQHFGDGTRLSIL.

The CDR3 sequence is CASSLASGSDEQYF. DNA for the CDR3: TGCGCCAGCAGCTTGGCCAGCGGGTCGGACGAGCAGTACTTC. The rearrangement links TRBV5-1 to TRBJ2-7, with D perhaps TRBD2 (6 bases). Germline V gene sequence: CDR1 SGHRS, CDR2 YFSETQ. V gave up 0 bases and J gave up 5 bases, with 12 bases separating them. This CDR3 comprises 14 residues.

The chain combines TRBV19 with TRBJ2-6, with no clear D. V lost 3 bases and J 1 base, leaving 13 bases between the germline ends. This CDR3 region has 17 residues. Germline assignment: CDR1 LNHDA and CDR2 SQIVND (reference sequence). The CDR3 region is CASSIRMRKSGANVLTF. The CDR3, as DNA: TGTGCCAGTAGTATTCGGATGAGGAAATCTGGGGCCAACGTCCTGACTTTC.

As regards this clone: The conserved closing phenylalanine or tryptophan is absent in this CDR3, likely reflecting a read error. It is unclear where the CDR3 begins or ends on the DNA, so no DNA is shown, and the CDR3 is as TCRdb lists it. CDR3 protein: CASSPTLLP. The rearrangement links TRBV3-1 (or the pseudogene TRBV3-2) to TRBJ2-3; the tabulated D call, TRBD2, remains unverified against the DNA. From germline, CDR1 is LGHDT and CDR2 YNNKEL (reference sequence). The CDR3 has 9 residues if both end residues are counted.

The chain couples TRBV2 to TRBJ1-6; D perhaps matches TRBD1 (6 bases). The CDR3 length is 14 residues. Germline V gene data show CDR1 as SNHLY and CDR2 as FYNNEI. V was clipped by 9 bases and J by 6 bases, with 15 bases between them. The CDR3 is CASTNQGINSPLHF. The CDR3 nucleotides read TGTGCCAGTACGAACCAGGGGATTAATTCACCCCTCCACTTT.

CDR3 sequence: CASSPRGAGGLYEQYF. CDR3 nucleotides: TGTGCCAGCAGCCCCCGGGGAGCGGGAGGCCTCTACGAGCAGTACTTC. The J gene is TRBJ2-7, the V gene TRBV7-8, with 9 bases fitting TRBD2. The ends lost 5 bases at V and 3 bases at J; junction bases unmatched: 11. The CDR3 runs to 16 residues. Germline V gives CDR1 SGHVS, CDR2 FQNEAQ.

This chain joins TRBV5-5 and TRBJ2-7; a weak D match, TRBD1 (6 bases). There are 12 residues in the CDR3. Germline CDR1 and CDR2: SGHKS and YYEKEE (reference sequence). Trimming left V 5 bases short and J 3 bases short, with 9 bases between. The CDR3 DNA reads TGTGCCAGCAGTATACAGGGCTACGAGCAGTACTTC. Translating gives CASSIQGYEQYF.

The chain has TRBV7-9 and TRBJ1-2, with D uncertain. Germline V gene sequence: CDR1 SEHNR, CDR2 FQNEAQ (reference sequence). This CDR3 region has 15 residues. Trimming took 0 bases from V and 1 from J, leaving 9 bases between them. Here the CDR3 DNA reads TGTGCCAGCAGCTTAGCCCGGACCGATAACTATGGCTACACCTTC. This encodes CASSLARTDNYGYTF. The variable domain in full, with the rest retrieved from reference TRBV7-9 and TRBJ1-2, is DTGVSQNPRHKITKRGQNVTFRCDPISEHNRLYWYRQTLGQGPEFLTYFQNEAQLEKSRLLSDRFSAERPKGSFSTLEIQRTEQGDSAMYLCASSLARTDNYGYTFGSGTRLTVV.

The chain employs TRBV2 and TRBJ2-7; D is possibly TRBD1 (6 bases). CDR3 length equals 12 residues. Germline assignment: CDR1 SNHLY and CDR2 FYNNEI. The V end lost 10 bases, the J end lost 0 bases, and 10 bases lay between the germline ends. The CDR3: CATRQVSYEQYF. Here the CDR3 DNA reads TGTGCCACCAGACAGGTCTCCTACGAGCAGTACTTC.

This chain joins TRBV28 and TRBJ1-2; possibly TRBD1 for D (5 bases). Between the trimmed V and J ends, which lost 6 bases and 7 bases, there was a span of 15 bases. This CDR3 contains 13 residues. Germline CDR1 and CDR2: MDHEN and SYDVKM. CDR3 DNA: TGTGCCAGCAGCCAACAGAGGGGCGGTGGCTACACCTTC. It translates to CASSQQRGGGYTF.